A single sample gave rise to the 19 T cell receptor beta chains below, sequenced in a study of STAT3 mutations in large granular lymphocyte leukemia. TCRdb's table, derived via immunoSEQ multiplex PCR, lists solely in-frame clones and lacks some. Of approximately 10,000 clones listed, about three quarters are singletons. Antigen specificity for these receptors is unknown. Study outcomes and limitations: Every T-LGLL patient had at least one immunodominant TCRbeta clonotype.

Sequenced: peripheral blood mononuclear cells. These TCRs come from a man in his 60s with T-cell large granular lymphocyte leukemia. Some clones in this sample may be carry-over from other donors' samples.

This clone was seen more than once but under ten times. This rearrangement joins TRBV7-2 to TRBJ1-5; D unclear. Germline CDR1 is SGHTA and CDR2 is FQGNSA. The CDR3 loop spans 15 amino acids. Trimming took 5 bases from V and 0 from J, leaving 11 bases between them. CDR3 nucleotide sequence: TGTGCCAGCAGCCGAGAAGGATATAGCAATCAGCCCCAGCATTTT. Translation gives CASSREGYSNQPQHF.

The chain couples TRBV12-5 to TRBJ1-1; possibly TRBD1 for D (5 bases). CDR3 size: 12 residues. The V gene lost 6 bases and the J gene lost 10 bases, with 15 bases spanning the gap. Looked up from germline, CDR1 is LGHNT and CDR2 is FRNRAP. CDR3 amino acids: CASGLQAPGAFF. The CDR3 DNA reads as TGTGCTAGTGGCCTACAGGCCCCAGGAGCTTTCTTT.

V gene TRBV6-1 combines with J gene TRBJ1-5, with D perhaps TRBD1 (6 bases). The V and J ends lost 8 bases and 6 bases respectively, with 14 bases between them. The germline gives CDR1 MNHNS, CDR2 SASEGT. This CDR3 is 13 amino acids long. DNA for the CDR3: TGTGCCAGCGGGGGCAGGGAAAGTCAGCCCCAGCATTTT. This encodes CASGGRESQPQHF.

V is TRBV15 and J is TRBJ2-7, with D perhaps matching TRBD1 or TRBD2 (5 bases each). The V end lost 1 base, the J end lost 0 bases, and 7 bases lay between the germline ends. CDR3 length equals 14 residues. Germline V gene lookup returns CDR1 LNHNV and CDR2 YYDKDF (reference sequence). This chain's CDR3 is CATSRGGDSYEQYF. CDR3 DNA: TGTGCCACCAGCAGAGGAGGGGACTCCTACGAGCAGTACTTC.

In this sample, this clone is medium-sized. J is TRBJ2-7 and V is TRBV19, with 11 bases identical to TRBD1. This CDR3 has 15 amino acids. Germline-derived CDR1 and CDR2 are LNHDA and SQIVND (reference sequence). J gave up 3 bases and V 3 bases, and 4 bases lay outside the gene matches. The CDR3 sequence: CASSMGTGGGYEQYF. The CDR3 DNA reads TGTGCCAGTAGTATGGGGACAGGGGGAGGCTACGAGCAGTACTTC.

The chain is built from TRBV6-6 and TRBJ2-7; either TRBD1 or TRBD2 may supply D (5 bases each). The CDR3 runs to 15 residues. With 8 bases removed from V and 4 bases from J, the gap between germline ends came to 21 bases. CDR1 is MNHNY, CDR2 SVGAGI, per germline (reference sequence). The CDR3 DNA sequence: TGTGCCAGCGGGGGATTTACGACAGCCGGGTACGAGCAGTACTTC. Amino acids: CASGGFTTAGYEQYF.

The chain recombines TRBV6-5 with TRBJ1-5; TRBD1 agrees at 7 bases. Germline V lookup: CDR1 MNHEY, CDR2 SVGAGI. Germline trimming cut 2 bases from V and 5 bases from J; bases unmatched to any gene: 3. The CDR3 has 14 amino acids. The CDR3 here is CASSYRDRDQPQHF. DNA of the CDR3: TGTGCCAGCAGTTACCGAGACAGGGATCAGCCCCAGCATTTT.

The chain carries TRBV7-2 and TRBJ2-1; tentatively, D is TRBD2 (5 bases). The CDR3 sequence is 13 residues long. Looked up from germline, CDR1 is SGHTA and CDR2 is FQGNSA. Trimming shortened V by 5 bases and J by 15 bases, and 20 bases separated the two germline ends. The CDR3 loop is CASSTDSALTRFF. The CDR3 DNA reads TGTGCCAGCAGCACGGACTCTGCCCTTACGCGGTTCTTC.

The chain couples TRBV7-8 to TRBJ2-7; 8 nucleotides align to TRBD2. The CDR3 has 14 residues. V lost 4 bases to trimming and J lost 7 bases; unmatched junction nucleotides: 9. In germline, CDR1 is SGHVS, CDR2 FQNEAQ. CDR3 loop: CASSSGTRQWEQYF. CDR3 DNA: TGTGCCAGCAGCTCTGGGACTAGGCAGTGGGAGCAGTACTTC.

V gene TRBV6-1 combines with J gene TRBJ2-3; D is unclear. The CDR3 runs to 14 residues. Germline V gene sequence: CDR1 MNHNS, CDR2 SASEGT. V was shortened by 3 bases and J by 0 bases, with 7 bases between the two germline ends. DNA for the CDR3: TGTGCCAGCAGTGACGGCACTAGCACAGATACGCAGTATTTT. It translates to CASSDGTSTDTQYF.

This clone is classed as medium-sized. CDR3 bases: TGTGCCAGCAGCGCGAGCTGGAGGGGGTACAATGAGCAGTTCTTC. Amino acid sequence: CASSASWRGYNEQFF. The V and J genes are TRBV9 and TRBJ2-1; the D call may be TRBD1 or TRBD2 (6 bases each). From germline, CDR1 is SGDLS and CDR2 YYNGEE. With 3 bases removed from V and 4 bases from J, the gap between germline ends came to 14 bases. The CDR3 contains 15 residues.

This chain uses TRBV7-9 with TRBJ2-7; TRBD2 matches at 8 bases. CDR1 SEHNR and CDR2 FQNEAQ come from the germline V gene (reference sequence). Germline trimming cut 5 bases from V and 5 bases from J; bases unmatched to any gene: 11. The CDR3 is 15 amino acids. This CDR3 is CASSQGEAGAHEQYF. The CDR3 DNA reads TGTGCCAGCAGCCAAGGCGAAGCGGGAGCCCACGAGCAGTACTTC.

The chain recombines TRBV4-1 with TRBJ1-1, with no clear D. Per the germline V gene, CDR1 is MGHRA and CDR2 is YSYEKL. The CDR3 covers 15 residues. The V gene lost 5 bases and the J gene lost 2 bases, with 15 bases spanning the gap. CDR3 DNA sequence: TGCGCCAGCAGCTTCGCTAGGGAGTCCAACACTGAAGCTTTCTTT. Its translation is CASSFARESNTEAFF.

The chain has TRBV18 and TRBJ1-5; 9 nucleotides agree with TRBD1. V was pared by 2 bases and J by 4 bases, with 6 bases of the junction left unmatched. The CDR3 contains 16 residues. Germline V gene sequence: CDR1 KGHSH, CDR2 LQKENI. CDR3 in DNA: TGTGCCAGCTCACCATACACAGGGGGCTGGAATCAGCCCCAGCATTTT. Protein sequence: CASSPYTGGWNQPQHF.

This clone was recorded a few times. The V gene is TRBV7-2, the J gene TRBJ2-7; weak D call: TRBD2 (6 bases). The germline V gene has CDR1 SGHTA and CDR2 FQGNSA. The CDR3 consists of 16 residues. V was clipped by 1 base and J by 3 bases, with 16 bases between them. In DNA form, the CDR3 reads TGTGCCAGCAGCTTAGGAGTGGGTAGCGGACACTACGAGCAGTACTTC. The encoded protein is CASSLGVGSGHYEQYF.

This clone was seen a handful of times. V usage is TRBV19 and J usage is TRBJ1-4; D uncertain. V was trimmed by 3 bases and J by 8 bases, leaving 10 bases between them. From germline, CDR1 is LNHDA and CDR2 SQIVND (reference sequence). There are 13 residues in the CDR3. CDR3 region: CASSISGEEKLFF. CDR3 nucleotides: TGTGCCAGTAGTATTAGTGGAGAAGAAAAACTGTTTTTT.

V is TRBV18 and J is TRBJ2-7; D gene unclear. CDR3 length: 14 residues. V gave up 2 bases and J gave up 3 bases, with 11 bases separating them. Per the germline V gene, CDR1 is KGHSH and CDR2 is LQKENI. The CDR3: CASSPSDLRYEQYF. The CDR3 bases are TGTGCCAGCTCACCATCAGATTTACGCTACGAGCAGTACTTC.

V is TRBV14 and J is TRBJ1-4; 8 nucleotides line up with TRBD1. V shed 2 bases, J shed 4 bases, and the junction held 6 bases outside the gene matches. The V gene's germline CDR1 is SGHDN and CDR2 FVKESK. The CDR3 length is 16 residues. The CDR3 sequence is CASSQNGQGLNEKLFF. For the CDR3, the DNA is TGTGCCAGCAGCCAAAACGGACAGGGTCTTAATGAAAAACTGTTTTTT.

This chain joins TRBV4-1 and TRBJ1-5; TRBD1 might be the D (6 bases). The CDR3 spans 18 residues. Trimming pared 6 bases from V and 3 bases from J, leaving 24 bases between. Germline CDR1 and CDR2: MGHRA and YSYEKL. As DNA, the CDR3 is TGCGCCAGCAGTCGGGGGGGGACACAGGGAATAAACAATCAGCCCCAGCATTTT. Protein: CASSRGGTQGINNQPQHF.